This T cell receptor (beta chain) was retrieved from a study of T cell repertoires in cytomegalovirus infection. TCRdb reanalysed the reads using MiXCR and keeps one entry per CDR3 protein. Among some 700,000 distinct CDR3 sequences, approximately 33% were seen once, and the ten largest hold over 15%. As concerns this clonotype: Its specificity is not known.

In germline, CDR1 is DFQATT, CDR2 SNEGSKA (reference sequence). This CDR3 spans 14 amino acids. V was cut by 5 bases and J by 5 bases, with 17 bases left in between. Sequences were derived from cultured PBMCs, sampled from culture after CMV antigen stimulation. The clonotype originates from a human donor in good health (CMV status not recorded). Some clones in this sample may be carry-over from other donors' samples. This rearrangement joins TRBV20-1 to TRBJ2-3; D might be TRBD1 or TRBD2, each matching 5 bases. Here the CDR3 DNA reads TGCAGTGCTCCGAAAGACGGGGCCGGAGATACGCAGTATTTT. Its protein product is CSAPKDGAGDTQYF.